Following are 21 T cell receptor beta chains from one sample sequenced in a study of spatial heterogeneity in lung cancer. Time point reported: sample taken at primary tumor resection. Sequencing was performed on whole RNA extracted from tumor and nontumor lung tissue, or from frozen PBMC, and the material was left unsorted. TCRdb itself ran the 5' RACE reads through MiXCR, one entry per CDR3 protein. The table has some 53,000 distinct CDR3 sequences, roughly 7% seen once; the top ten hold approximately 2.6%. The material sequenced was PBMCs, taken at surgery. These receptors were taken from a female donor with early-stage non-small cell lung cancer.

This clonotype was recorded many times. The V and J genes are TRBV12-3 or TRBV12-4 and TRBJ1-6; 8 bases match TRBD1. The CDR3 runs 14 residues. The V segment lost 1 base and the J segment 10 bases; nucleotides outside the gene matches: 3. The CDR3 bases are TGTGCCAGCAGTTTAGGGACAGGGAACTCACCCCTCCACTTT. It codes for CASSLGTGNSPLHF.

This clonotype occurred a few times. V usage is TRBV5-1 and J usage is TRBJ1-4; D gene uncertain. V gave up 5 bases and J gave up 4 bases, with 21 bases separating them. CDR1 and CDR2 from the germline V gene are SGHRS and YFSETQ. This CDR3 is built from 17 residues. The CDR3 nucleotides read TGCGCCAGCAGTCCCCGCCGGATTCAAGGGTATAATGAAAAACTGTTTTTT. Protein sequence: CASSPRRIQGYNEKLFF.

The table lists this clonotype with a few counts. This chain connects TRBV4-2 to TRBJ2-2; 8 bases agree with TRBD2. Germline assignment: CDR1 LGHNA and CDR2 YNFKEQ. V dropped 3 bases and J dropped 0; count of bases not matched to a gene: 15. The CDR3 contains 20 residues. CDR3 in DNA: TGTGCCAGCAGCCAGTCTCGAACTGGCGGGGGGCCAGCGAACACCGGGGAGCTGTTTTTT. It is translated as CASSQSRTGGGPANTGELFF.

This clonotype has ten or more counts. V and J are TRBV5-1 and TRBJ1-5; D unclear. In germline, CDR1 is SGHRS, CDR2 YFSETQ. This CDR3 has 15 residues. V was pared by 0 bases and J by 0 bases, with 7 bases between. The CDR3 DNA reads as TGCGCCAGCAGCTTGGGAGGGAATAGCAATCAGCCCCAGCATTTT. Encoded protein: CASSLGGNSNQPQHF. Filled out from reference TRBV5-1 and TRBJ1-5, the complete variable domain reads KAGVTQTPRYLIKTRGQQVTLSCSPISGHRSVSWYQQTPGQGLQFLFEYFSETQRNKGNFPGRFSGRQFSNSRSEMNVSTLELGDSALYLCASSLGGNSNQPQHFGDGTRLSIL.

In its sample, this clonotype was seen many times. The rearrangement uses TRBV28 and TRBJ2-7, with a weak D call TRBD2 (6 bases). This CDR3 comprises 12 residues. The V and J ends lost 3 bases and 4 bases respectively, with 7 bases between them. Germline CDR1 is MDHEN and CDR2 is SYDVKM. Written as DNA, the CDR3 is TGTGCCAGCAGTTTGAGCGGGTACGAGCAGTACTTC. Its protein is CASSLSGYEQYF.

There are many counts of this clonotype. V is TRBV21-1 and J is TRBJ1-4; the table's D call of TRBD1 was not tested on the DNA. TRBV21-1 is assigned pseudogene status. The CDR3 totals 15 residues. The CDR3 DNA sequence: TGTGCCAGCAGTCCTACAGGGCGGCGTAATGAAAAACTGTTTTTT. Its protein product is CASSPTGRRNEKLFF.

This clonotype was seen many times. The chain recombines TRBV7-2 with TRBJ2-3, with 13 bases aligning to TRBD2. The V gene's germline CDR1 is SGHTA and CDR2 FQGNSA. The CDR3 extends over 15 amino acids. V gave up 5 bases and J gave up 4 bases; unmatched junction bases: 3. CDR3 amino acids: CASSRLAGGSDTQYF. In DNA, the CDR3 is TGTGCCAGCAGCCGACTAGCGGGGGGATCAGATACGCAGTATTTT.

This clonotype was seen many times. In DNA form, the CDR3 reads TGTGCCAGCAGTGATGGAGGGAGCTCTGGAAACACCATATATTTT. Its translation: CASSDGGSSGNTIYF. V usage is TRBV2 and J usage is TRBJ1-3; D unresolved. From germline, CDR1 is SNHLY and CDR2 FYNNEI. Trimming cost V 3 bases and J 0 bases, with 9 bases left between them. This CDR3 is built from 15 residues. The full variable domain, with the rest looked up from reference TRBV2 and TRBJ1-3, is EPEVTQTPSHQVTQMGQEVILRCVPISNHLYFYWYRQILGQKVEFLVSFYNNEISEKSEIFDDQFSVERPDGSNFTLKIRSTKLEDSAMYFCASSDGGSSGNTIYFGEGSWLTVV.

The V and J genes are TRBV20-1 and TRBJ2-1, with D unclear. The CDR3 has 12 residues. Per the germline V gene, CDR1 is DFQATT and CDR2 is SNEGSKA (reference sequence). The V end lost 3 bases, the J end lost 10 bases, and 13 bases lay between the germline ends. CDR3 sequence reads: CSARVNSAEQFF. In nucleotides, the CDR3 is TGCAGTGCTAGGGTGAATTCCGCCGAGCAGTTCTTC.

This clonotype was counted once. A read error may explain this, as a much larger clone is one base away. This is likely a read error, given that the CDR3 carries no conserved phenylalanine or tryptophan at its end. This chain joins TRBV6-1 and TRBJ1-1; maybe TRBD1 (6 bases). Between the trimmed V and J ends, which lost 4 bases and 4 bases, there was a span of 10 bases. Per the germline V gene, CDR1 is MNHNS and CDR2 is SASEGT. This CDR3 comprises 13 residues. The CDR3: CASSGDTRTEAFL. Here the CDR3 DNA reads TGTGCCAGCAGTGGGGACACCCGCACTGAAGCTTTCTTA.

This sequence joins TRBV20-1 and TRBJ2-3; no firm D call. The V gene lost 1 base and the J gene lost 2 bases, with 7 bases spanning the gap. The germline CDR1 and CDR2 sequences are DFQATT and SNEGSKA (reference sequence). The CDR3 covers 13 residues. The CDR3 sequence: CSARAPPTDTQYF. For the CDR3, the DNA is TGCAGTGCTAGAGCCCCCCCCACAGATACGCAGTATTTT.

This clonotype was observed many times. In DNA, the CDR3 is TGTGCCAGCAGCCCCTCGGGGGGGTACAATGAGCAGTTCTTC. Encoded protein: CASSPSGGYNEQFF. The chain has TRBV7-2 and TRBJ2-1, with 8 bases aligning to TRBD2. V gave up 5 bases and J gave up 4 bases; unmatched junction bases: 4. The CDR3 runs 14 residues. Germline loops: CDR1 SGHTA, CDR2 FQGNSA. The variable domain in full, with the rest retrieved from reference TRBV7-2 and TRBJ2-1, is GAGVSQSPSNKVTEKGKDVELRCDPISGHTALYWYRQSLGQGLEFLIYFQGNSAPDKSGLPSDRFSAERTGGSVSTLTIQRTQQEDSAVYLCASSPSGGYNEQFFGPGTRLTVL.

This clonotype was counted a few times. V is TRBV19 and J is TRBJ1-6; D remains ambiguous. Germline values: CDR1 LNHDA, CDR2 SQIVND (reference sequence). V was shortened by 6 bases and J by 8 bases, with 14 bases between the two germline ends. CDR3 size: 14 residues. CDR3 DNA: TGTGCCAGTAGCGCGGGGAGGGTATATTCACCCCTCCACTTT. Its translation is CASSAGRVYSPLHF.

This clonotype was detected many times. Germline is not matched at one junction end, which may reflect a read error. The gene calls are TRBV5-1 and TRBJ2-7; D perhaps matches TRBD2 (7 bases). The germline V gene has CDR1 SGHRS and CDR2 YFSETQ. The length of the CDR3 is 14 residues. CDR3 sequence reads: CASSATSRGAGGNF. Written as DNA, the CDR3 is TGCGCCAGCAGCGCCACGAGTCGGGGGGCCGGCGGGAACTTC. The whole variable domain, filled in from reference TRBV5-1 and TRBJ2-7, reads KAGVTQTPRYLIKTRGQQVTLSCSPISGHRSVSWYQQTPGQGLQFLFEYFSETQRNKGNFPGRFSGRQFSNSRSEMNVSTLELGDSALYLCASSATSRGAGGNFGPGTRLTVT.

This clonotype came up many times. This rearrangement joins TRBV9 to TRBJ2-3; D possibly corresponds to TRBD2 (6 bases). The CDR3 runs 16 residues. V shed 0 bases and J shed 1 base, with 12 bases lying between them. From germline, CDR1 is SGDLS and CDR2 YYNGEE. Here the CDR3 reads CASSVGPERGTDTQYF. CDR3 coding DNA: TGTGCCAGCAGCGTAGGCCCCGAGCGGGGCACAGATACGCAGTATTTT.

This clonotype was found many times. The chain joins TRBV29-1 to TRBJ1-2, with a tentative D call TRBD1 (6 bases). Germline CDR1 and CDR2: SQVTM and ANQGSEA. V lost 7 bases to trimming and J lost 6 bases, with 15 bases between them. The CDR3 sequence is 12 residues long. This CDR3 reads CSAHRGANGYTF. As DNA, the CDR3 is TGCAGCGCCCATAGGGGGGCAAATGGCTACACCTTC.

Many counts were recorded for this clonotype. This sequence joins TRBV7-9 and TRBJ2-6; TRBD1 agrees at 9 bases. The CDR3 runs 16 residues. V lost 3 bases to trimming and J lost 1 base; unmatched junction nucleotides: 1. From germline, CDR1 is SEHNR and CDR2 FQNEAQ (reference sequence). The CDR3 region is CASSLGQGSGANVLTF. CDR3 nucleotides: TGTGCCAGCAGCTTGGGACAGGGTTCTGGGGCCAACGTCCTGACTTTC.

This clonotype has a count of ten or more. The chain has TRBV5-4 and TRBJ2-5, with TRBD2 matching 7 bases. The germline V gene encodes CDR1 SGHNT and CDR2 YYREEE (reference sequence). This CDR3 contains 15 residues. Trimming at V came to 0 bases and at J to 4 bases, leaving 6 bases not matched to a gene. In nucleotides, the CDR3 is TGTGCCAGCAGCTTGGCATCTGGCGGGGGAGAGACCCAGTACTTC. It encodes CASSLASGGGETQYF.

In this sample, this clonotype turned up many times. The CDR3 region has the DNA TGTGCCAGCAGCGTCGGGGGGCCGGAGAATACGCAGTATTTT. Its protein is CASSVGGPENTQYF. The chain is built from TRBV9 and TRBJ2-3; D might be TRBD2 (7 bases). Germline loops: CDR1 SGDLS, CDR2 YYNGEE. Trimming took off 2 bases at V and 7 bases at J, with 14 bases between the two ends. CDR3 size: 14 residues.

This clonotype was seen at least ten times. This chain links TRBV12-5 with TRBJ1-1; D is unclear. Germline assignment: CDR1 LGHNT and CDR2 FRNRAP. The CDR3 length is 12 residues. Trimming pared 1 base from V and 8 bases from J, leaving 8 bases between. CDR3 DNA sequence: TGTGCTAGTGGTTTGGGCCGGTGGGAAGCTTTCTTT. The encoded protein is CASGLGRWEAFF.

This clonotype was picked up many times. The rearrangement joins TRBV20-1 to TRBJ1-2, with a weak D call TRBD1 (5 bases). This CDR3 comprises 14 residues. Trimming pared 6 bases from V and 1 base from J, leaving 15 bases between. Germline CDR1 reads DFQATT; CDR2 reads SNEGSKA (reference sequence). DNA of the CDR3: TGCAGTGCGGTCCGGGACCGTCTTAACTATGGCTACACCTTC. This sequence encodes CSAVRDRLNYGYTF.